These 27 T cell receptor beta chains were sequenced from one sample in a study of blood T cell repertoires in COVID-19. The protocol was immunoSEQ multiplex PCR, while the TCRdb copy is restricted to in-frame clones and leaves out a portion. Of over 600,000 clones listed, more than 80% were seen once; the top ten hold 0.2% to 0.3%. The sample was peripheral blood. These receptors came from a woman between 18 and 29 years old with acute or convalescent COVID-19.

The rearrangement uses TRBV4-3 and TRBJ1-6, with 8 bases aligning to TRBD1. CDR3 length equals 17 residues. Germline lookup yields CDR1 LGHNA and CDR2 YSLEER. V was clipped by 0 bases and J by 4 bases; unmatched bases: 5. In DNA form, the CDR3 reads TGCGCCAGCAGCCAAGAAGCGAACAGGGGGTATAATTCACCCCTCCACTTT. Its protein product is CASSQEANRGYNSPLHF.

This chain connects TRBV7-2 to TRBJ2-3; the match to TRBD2 covers 11 bases. The CDR3 spans 19 residues. J was trimmed by 2 bases and V by 5 bases; bases with no gene match: 15. Per the germline V gene, CDR1 is SGHTA and CDR2 is FQGNSA. The CDR3 here is CASSPGLLTSGAFTDTQYF. CDR3 bases: TGTGCCAGCAGCCCCGGACTTTTGACTAGCGGGGCCTTCACAGATACGCAGTATTTT. Using reference TRBV7-2 and TRBJ2-3 for the parts outside the CDR3, the full variable domain is GAGVSQSPSNKVTEKGKDVELRCDPISGHTALYWYRQSLGQGLEFLIYFQGNSAPDKSGLPSDRFSAERTGGSVSTLTIQRTQQEDSAVYLCASSPGLLTSGAFTDTQYFGPGTRLTVL.

The rearrangement links TRBV4-1 to TRBJ2-3, with 7 bases lining up with TRBD2. CDR3 length: 14 amino acids. Germline CDR1 and CDR2: MGHRA and YSYEKL. Trimming removed 3 bases from V and 9 bases from J; junction bases left unmatched: 9. The CDR3 DNA follows: TGCGCCAGCAGCCATGGGGGGGTGGCTGACACGCAGTATTTT. This sequence encodes CASSHGGVADTQYF.

The genes are TRBV5-1 and TRBJ2-1; 10 nucleotides agree with TRBD1. With 9 bases clipped from V and 6 bases from J, the junction kept 6 bases outside the gene matches. Germline V lookup: CDR1 SGHRS, CDR2 YFSETQ. The CDR3 has 13 amino acids. CDR3: CATGDRGVNEQFF. CDR3 DNA sequence: TGCGCCACCGGGGACAGGGGAGTCAATGAGCAGTTCTTC.

The rearrangement uses TRBV6-5 and TRBJ1-2; TRBD1 aligns across 7 bases. The trim removed 4 bases at V and 4 bases at J, leaving 9 bases unmatched. Germline V lookup: CDR1 MNHEY, CDR2 SVGAGI. CDR3 length: 15 amino acids. CDR3 sequence reads: CASSFRQGSSYGYTF. CDR3 nucleotides: TGTGCCAGCAGTTTCCGACAGGGAAGCAGCTATGGCTACACCTTC.

About this clone: This sample includes further DNA sequences coding for the same CDR3. This chain's CDR3 is CASSPGGVYEQYF. The CDR3 nucleotides are TGCGCCAGCAGCCCCGGCGGGGTGTACGAGCAGTACTTC. The rearrangement links TRBV5-1 to TRBJ2-7, with D possibly matching TRBD2 (6 bases). This CDR3 spans 13 amino acids. The V and J ends lost 4 bases and 4 bases respectively, with 12 bases between them. Germline-derived CDR1 and CDR2 are SGHRS and YFSETQ.

This clone has just a few counts. J is TRBJ1-5 and V is TRBV6-2 or TRBV6-3; the D is unclear. CDR1 and CDR2 (germline): MNHEY, SVGEGT. The CDR3 is made up of 13 amino acids. Trimming cost V 6 bases and J 7 bases, with 13 bases left between them. CDR3 sequence (DNA): TGTGCCAGCAGCGAGAAAGAGCCCCAGCCCCAGCATTTT. It codes for CASSEKEPQPQHF.

Remarks on this clone: Other DNA variants within this sample encode the same CDR3. This chain joins TRBV12-5 and TRBJ1-1, with D unclear. Germline CDR1 reads LGHNT; CDR2 reads FRNRAP. V was trimmed by 6 bases and J by 4 bases, leaving 12 bases between them. The CDR3 spans 13 residues. Written as DNA, the CDR3 is TGTGCTAGTGGCCAGCCTCCGGGCACTGAAGCTTTCTTT. As protein: CASGQPPGTEAFF.

This chain uses TRBV29-1 with TRBJ1-1, with D unresolved. The CDR3 sequence is 13 residues long. The germline CDR1 and CDR2 sequences are SQVTM and ANQGSEA. The V end was cut by 4 bases, the J end by 3 bases, with 12 bases between. The CDR3 is CSVAQNAYTEAFF. The CDR3 DNA is TGCAGCGTTGCACAGAATGCTTACACTGAAGCTTTCTTT.

This chain uses TRBV6-6 with TRBJ2-5, with 7 bases aligning to TRBD2. V gave up 8 bases and J gave up 2 bases; unmatched junction bases: 8. Germline-derived CDR1 and CDR2 are MNHNY and SVGAGI (reference sequence). The CDR3 is 14 residues long. CDR3 region: CASGRGSVQETQYF. CDR3 DNA: TGTGCCAGCGGGCGGGGGTCGGTACAAGAGACCCAGTACTTC.

The chain is built from TRBV5-8 and TRBJ1-1, with a possible D match to TRBD1 (5 bases). V gave up 0 bases and J gave up 5 bases, with 11 bases separating them. This CDR3 region has 14 residues. From germline, CDR1 is SGHTS and CDR2 YDEGEE. The CDR3 is CASSLGWGGTEAFF. Here the CDR3 DNA reads TGTGCCAGCAGCTTGGGTTGGGGGGGGACTGAAGCTTTCTTT.

The rearrangement uses TRBV5-6 and TRBJ1-5, with D possibly TRBD1 on 6 matching bases. V was trimmed by 0 bases and J by 7 bases, leaving 11 bases between them. Germline CDR1 SGHDT, CDR2 YYEEEE. The CDR3 consists of 14 residues. Here the CDR3 DNA reads TGTGCCAGCAGCTTGGGAGGGGGATTCCAGCCCCAGCATTTT. It translates to CASSLGGGFQPQHF.

The rearrangement uses TRBV30 and TRBJ1-3; D not resolved. The CDR3 is 15 residues long. V was clipped by 0 bases and J by 0 bases, with 9 bases between them. CDR1 and CDR2 (germline): GTSNPN, SVGIG (reference sequence). The CDR3 bases are TGTGCCTGGAGTGTAACACACGCCTCTGGAAACACCATATATTTT. Translating it yields CAWSVTHASGNTIYF.

This clone was picked up a small number of times. The chain has TRBV11-3 and TRBJ1-5; no definite D call. The germline gives CDR1 SGHNT, CDR2 YENEEA. CDR3 length: 15 residues. With 3 bases removed from V and 3 bases from J, the gap between germline ends came to 12 bases. The CDR3 protein is CASSFSGDTNQPQHF. The DNA for the CDR3 is TGTGCCAGCAGCTTCTCGGGAGATACCAATCAGCCCCAGCATTTT.

The V gene is TRBV24-1, the J gene TRBJ1-2; 10 nucleotides align to TRBD1. Germline V gene sequence: CDR1 KGHDR, CDR2 SFDVKD. The CDR3 has 13 residues. The V segment lost 5 bases and the J segment 6 bases; nucleotides outside the gene matches: 2. CDR3 in amino acids: CATSVGQGDGYTF. The CDR3 coding sequence is TGTGCCACCAGTGTAGGACAGGGGGATGGCTACACCTTC.

This sequence joins TRBV5-5 and TRBJ1-5, with D possibly being TRBD1 (5 bases). This CDR3 spans 15 amino acids. V gave up 3 bases and J gave up 4 bases, with 14 bases separating them. Germline CDR1 and CDR2: SGHKS and YYEKEE (reference sequence). CDR3 protein: CASSSVGRWNQPQHF. The CDR3 nucleotides read TGTGCCAGCAGCTCAGTGGGGCGGTGGAATCAGCCCCAGCATTTT.

V is TRBV5-1 and J is TRBJ1-1, with TRBD1 matching 12 bases. Trimming cost V 4 bases and J 5 bases; bases outside gene matches: 6. This CDR3 contains 15 residues. Germline CDR1 SGHRS, CDR2 YFSETQ. CDR3 nucleotide sequence: TGCGCCAGCAGCAGGGACAGGGGGCTGGGGACTGAAGCTTTCTTT. It codes for CASSRDRGLGTEAFF.

This chain joins TRBV18 and TRBJ2-7; no clear D gene. The V gene's germline CDR1 is KGHSH and CDR2 LQKENI. This CDR3 has 15 amino acids. Trimming removed 2 bases from V and 3 bases from J, with 14 bases in between. For the CDR3, the DNA is TGTGCCAGCTCACCAATTGAGGATCCTTACTACGAGCAGTACTTC. It encodes CASSPIEDPYYEQYF.

The chain is built from TRBV5-1 and TRBJ1-1, with a tentative D call TRBD1 (6 bases). The ends were cut back, 4 bases at V and 7 bases at J, with 14 bases in the middle. From germline, CDR1 is SGHRS and CDR2 YFSETQ. There are 13 residues in the CDR3. CDR3: CASSPRTDLEAFF. The CDR3 nucleotides are TGCGCCAGCAGCCCACGGACAGACCTTGAAGCTTTCTTT.

The CDR3 nucleotides read TGTGCCAGCAGCTATCAGGGGGCCAAAAACATTCAGTACTTC. As protein: CASSYQGAKNIQYF. The rearrangement joins TRBV6-5 to TRBJ2-4; D might be TRBD1 (6 bases). The V and J ends lost 6 bases and 1 base respectively, with 10 bases between them. CDR1 is MNHEY, CDR2 SVGAGI, per germline. CDR3 length: 14 residues.

The chain links TRBV28 to TRBJ1-5; 7 nucleotides agree with TRBD1. In germline, CDR1 is MDHEN, CDR2 SYDVKM. After removal of 7 bases from V and 7 bases from J, the junction contained 10 bases not matched to a gene. The CDR3 length is 14 residues. Here the CDR3 reads CASTATGTSQPQHF. Written as DNA, the CDR3 is TGTGCCAGCACCGCGACAGGGACCAGCCAGCCCCAGCATTTT.

The V gene is TRBV29-1, the J gene TRBJ1-2; D is perhaps TRBD1 (6 bases). Trimming took 6 bases from V and 6 from J, leaving 23 bases between them. Germline V gives CDR1 SQVTM, CDR2 ANQGSEA. The CDR3 is 15 residues long. As DNA, the CDR3 is TGCAGCGTCGTTATCCAGGGGATCGGGTCAAATGGCTACACCTTC. Its translation: CSVVIQGIGSNGYTF.

The rearrangement joins TRBV13 to TRBJ1-2, with D uncertain. Between the trimmed V and J ends, which lost 0 bases and 4 bases, there was a span of 6 bases. The CDR3 length is 13 residues. Looked up from germline, CDR1 is PRHDT and CDR2 is FYEKMQ (reference sequence). CDR3 loop: CASSLGRFYGYTF. For the CDR3, the DNA is TGTGCCAGCAGCTTAGGACGGTTCTATGGCTACACCTTC.

The J gene is TRBJ1-6, the V gene TRBV7-2, with 7 bases aligning to TRBD1. The CDR3 loop spans 15 amino acids. The germline CDR1 and CDR2 sequences are SGHTA and FQGNSA. V lost 2 bases and J lost 5; bases outside the gene matches: 3. The chain's CDR3 is CASSLLRGDNSPLHF. CDR3 in DNA: TGTGCCAGCAGCTTACTCAGGGGGGATAATTCACCCCTCCACTTT.

V and J are TRBV2 and TRBJ1-5; weak D call: TRBD1 (5 bases). This CDR3 comprises 14 residues. With 5 bases removed from V and 2 bases from J, the gap between germline ends came to 10 bases. Germline loops: CDR1 SNHLY, CDR2 FYNNEI. The DNA of the CDR3 is TGTGCCAGCAGTCTTGGACAAGGCAATCAGCCCCAGCATTTT. Translated: CASSLGQGNQPQHF.

Note on this clone: This specimen includes other DNA sequences encoding the same CDR3. The V and J genes are TRBV5-6 and TRBJ1-5; 7 nucleotides align to TRBD1. Germline assignment: CDR1 SGHDT and CDR2 YYEEEE. V lost 0 bases, J lost 4 bases, and 4 bases stayed unmatched. This CDR3 is 15 amino acids long. The CDR3 DNA sequence: TGTGCCAGCAGCTTGGGACAGGGTCCGAATCAGCCCCAGCATTTT. Protein sequence: CASSLGQGPNQPQHF.

The chain has TRBV6-5 and TRBJ1-1, with a weak D call TRBD1 (6 bases). The germline CDR1 and CDR2 sequences are MNHEY and SVGAGI. Trimming shortened V by 6 bases and J by 2 bases, and 16 bases separated the two germline ends. The CDR3 spans 15 residues. CDR3 residues: CASSRNRQANTEAFF. As DNA, the CDR3 is TGTGCCAGCAGCAGAAATAGACAGGCTAACACTGAAGCTTTCTTT.